The 28 T cell receptor beta chains in this list originate from one sample, sequenced in a study of cytomegalovirus exposure and HLA in healthy donors. The method was immunoSEQ multiplex PCR; TCRdb's version includes in-frame clones alone and lacks a portion of them. The table includes 300,000 to 400,000 clones, approximately 88% detected once. The specimen sequenced was PBMCs. These receptors were collected from a young man in good health and CMV-seronegative.

The J gene is TRBJ1-1, the V gene TRBV9; 7 bases line up with TRBD1. V was pared by 2 bases and J by 0 bases, with 7 bases of the junction left unmatched. Germline V gives CDR1 SGDLS, CDR2 YYNGEE. CDR3 length: 16 amino acids. CDR3 nucleotide sequence: TGTGCCAGCAGCGTTGCCCCGACAGGGTTGAACACTGAAGCTTTCTTT. Its protein is CASSVAPTGLNTEAFF.

The V gene is TRBV5-1, the J gene TRBJ1-4, with unresolved D. The CDR3 length is 15 residues. Germline CDR1 and CDR2: SGHRS and YFSETQ. The V end lost 0 bases, the J end lost 6 bases, and 12 bases lay between the germline ends. The chain's CDR3 is CASSLVAGFYEKLFF. In DNA form, the CDR3 reads TGCGCCAGCAGCTTGGTGGCAGGATTTTATGAAAAACTGTTTTTT.

The rearrangement uses TRBV19 and TRBJ2-7; 12 bases are shared with TRBD2. Germline CDR1 and CDR2: LNHDA and SQIVND (reference sequence). The CDR3 spans 16 residues. V shed 5 bases and J 7 bases; nucleotides not matched to a gene: 12. The CDR3 DNA reads TGTGCCAGTAGTGCCCACCCTAGCGGGGGGGCAGGGGAGCAGTACTTC. Its translation is CASSAHPSGGAGEQYF.

V and J are TRBV4-3 and TRBJ1-2; no reliable D call. CDR3 length equals 16 residues. Germline values: CDR1 LGHNA, CDR2 YSLEER. Trimming pared 1 base from V and 2 bases from J, leaving 14 bases between. This CDR3 is CASSQVLPGRNYGYTF. As DNA, the CDR3 is TGCGCCAGCAGCCAAGTATTGCCAGGTCGGAACTATGGCTACACCTTC.

This chain links TRBV6-5 with TRBJ2-1; D might be TRBD1 (7 bases). Germline-derived CDR1 and CDR2 are MNHEY and SVGAGI. Trimming took 5 bases from V and 5 from J, leaving 16 bases between them. This CDR3 spans 15 amino acids. CDR3 nucleotide sequence: TGTGCCAGCAGTGTAAGACAGGGACTCAACAATGAGCAGTTCTTC. It yields the protein CASSVRQGLNNEQFF.

The J gene is TRBJ1-2, the V gene TRBV21-1. TRBV21-1 is deemed a pseudogene. The CDR3 loop spans 14 amino acids. In DNA, the CDR3 is TGTGCCAGCAGCAAAGCGGGGACTTCCTATGGCTACACCTTC. Residues: CASSKAGTSYGYTF.

The chain recombines TRBV11-2 with TRBJ1-3; 7 positions agree with TRBD1. The junction had 8 bases not matched to a gene; V was cut back by 2 bases and J by 16 bases. Per germline, CDR1 SGHAT and CDR2 FQNNGV. The CDR3 runs 12 residues. The CDR3 DNA is TGTGCCAGCAGCTTACTGGAGACAGGGTTTTATTTT. This gives the protein CASSLLETGFYF.

This clone was seen repeatedly, ten times or more. The V gene is TRBV6-1, the J gene TRBJ2-7, with D tentatively TRBD2 (6 bases). CDR3 length: 14 amino acids. The germline gives CDR1 MNHNS, CDR2 SASEGT. Trimming stripped 4 bases from V and 6 bases from J, with 16 bases between. The CDR3 here is CASSVADTSSEQYF. DNA for the CDR3: TGTGCCAGCAGTGTAGCGGACACTTCATCCGAGCAGTACTTC.

The genes are TRBV7-9 and TRBJ1-5, with 12 bases matching TRBD1. Germline-derived CDR1 and CDR2 are SEHNR and FQNEAQ (reference sequence). This CDR3 is built from 16 residues. The V segment lost 4 bases and the J segment 2 bases; nucleotides outside the gene matches: 3. The CDR3 region has the DNA TGTGCCAGCAGCTCAGGGACAGGGGGCGGCAATCAGCCCCAGCATTTT. Amino acids: CASSSGTGGGNQPQHF.

V usage is TRBV13 and J usage is TRBJ2-3; unclear D gene. The V gene lost 4 bases and the J gene lost 3 bases, with 5 bases spanning the gap. The CDR3 is made up of 12 amino acids. Per the germline V gene, CDR1 is PRHDT and CDR2 is FYEKMQ (reference sequence). CDR3 coding DNA: TGTGCCAGCAGCTCACGGACAGATACGCAGTATTTT. This translates into CASSSRTDTQYF.

J is TRBJ1-4 and V is TRBV6-5, with 8 bases aligning to TRBD1. CDR1 and CDR2 (germline): MNHEY, SVGAGI. V lost 4 bases to trimming and J lost 3 bases; unmatched junction nucleotides: 7. The CDR3 is 16 amino acids. CDR3 DNA sequence: TGTGCCAGCAGTTTGATTCAGGGGGCGGCTAATGAAAAACTGTTTTTT. Its protein product is CASSLIQGAANEKLFF.

This chain uses TRBV11-2 with TRBJ2-5; D is possibly TRBD2 (7 bases). Trimming left V 3 bases short and J 5 bases short, with 16 bases between. From germline, CDR1 is SGHAT and CDR2 FQNNGV. The CDR3 spans 15 residues. The CDR3 sequence is CASSFLGGALETQYF. The CDR3 bases are TGTGCCAGCAGCTTTCTAGGGGGGGCCTTGGAGACCCAGTACTTC. Variable domain in full (rest from reference TRBV11-2 and TRBJ2-5): EAGVAQSPRYKIIEKRQSVAFWCNPISGHATLYWYQQILGQGPKLLIQFQNNGVVDDSQLPKDRFSAERLKGVDSTLKIQPAKLEDSAVYLCASSFLGGALETQYFGPGTRLLVL.

The chain is built from TRBV2 and TRBJ1-5, with 11 positions matching TRBD1. The J segment lost 5 bases and the V segment lost 2 bases, leaving 5 bases of the junction unmatched. This CDR3 has 16 amino acids. Germline V gives CDR1 SNHLY, CDR2 FYNNEI. In nucleotides, the CDR3 is TGTGCCAGCAGTGAATTGGGACAGGGGGTTGATCAGCCCCAGCATTTT. Its translation: CASSELGQGVDQPQHF.

The DNA of the CDR3 is TGCGCCAGCAGCTTCCGACAGGGGGCGGATGAAAAACTGTTTTTT. It yields the protein CASSFRQGADEKLFF. The chain couples TRBV4-1 to TRBJ1-4; 10 nucleotides line up with TRBD1. The CDR3 contains 15 residues. V lost 5 bases and J lost 6; bases outside the gene matches: 6. Germline V gene lookup returns CDR1 MGHRA and CDR2 YSYEKL.

This clone came up once. V usage is TRBV5-6 and J usage is TRBJ1-3; D remains unclear. V lost 3 bases and J lost 4, with 11 bases in between. The CDR3 is made up of 14 amino acids. Germline V lookup: CDR1 SGHDT, CDR2 YYEEEE. CDR3 protein: CASSYWAVGNTIYF. The CDR3, as DNA: TGTGCCAGCAGCTACTGGGCAGTCGGAAACACCATATATTTT. The variable domain in full, completed from reference TRBV5-6 and TRBJ1-3, reads DAGVTQSPTHLIKTRGQQVTLRCSPKSGHDTVSWYQQALGQGPQFIFQYYEEEERQRGNFPDRFSGHQFPNYSSELNVNALLLGDSALYLCASSYWAVGNTIYFGEGSWLTVV.

The chain links TRBV29-1 to TRBJ2-5, with no clear D. Germline loops: CDR1 SQVTM, CDR2 ANQGSEA. V was clipped by 6 bases and J by 2 bases, with 13 bases between them. The CDR3 has 13 amino acids. In DNA form, the CDR3 reads TGCAGCGTACGCGCGGCGGCTCAAGAGACCCAGTACTTC. Translation: CSVRAAAQETQYF.

The chain uses TRBV7-8 and TRBJ2-2; D may be TRBD1 (5 bases). CDR3 length: 16 amino acids. Trimming shortened V by 6 bases and J by 3 bases, and 17 bases separated the two germline ends. CDR1 is SGHVS and CDR2 is FQNEAQ in the germline V gene. CDR3 region: CASSPNRARDTGELFF. CDR3 nucleotides: TGTGCCAGCAGTCCTAACCGAGCCAGGGACACCGGGGAGCTGTTTTTT.

This chain joins TRBV7-2 and TRBJ2-7; possible D gene TRBD1, 5 bases. The V end lost 5 bases, the J end lost 7 bases, and 12 bases lay between the germline ends. The CDR3 totals 12 residues. CDR1 and CDR2 (germline): SGHTA, FQGNSA. CDR3 protein: CASSKSGREQYF. CDR3 nucleotide sequence: TGTGCCAGCAGCAAATCAGGGCGGGAGCAGTACTTC.

The chain combines TRBV5-6 with TRBJ1-4, with D maybe TRBD1 (5 bases). This CDR3 has 16 residues. In germline, CDR1 is SGHDT, CDR2 YYEEEE. Trimming took 0 bases from V and 5 from J, leaving 14 bases between them. This chain's CDR3 is CASSLVQAGSNEKLFF. CDR3 nucleotides: TGTGCCAGCAGCTTGGTTCAAGCAGGGTCGAATGAAAAACTGTTTTTT.

The genes are TRBV28 and TRBJ2-1, with 9 bases identical to TRBD1. The germline CDR1 and CDR2 sequences are MDHEN and SYDVKM. The CDR3 length is 15 residues. V dropped 2 bases and J dropped 4; count of bases not matched to a gene: 3. The CDR3 protein is CASSLGDREYNEQFF. CDR3 nucleotide sequence: TGTGCCAGCAGTTTAGGGGACAGGGAGTACAATGAGCAGTTCTTC.

V is TRBV5-1 and J is TRBJ1-1, with D tentatively TRBD1 (6 bases). Germline V gives CDR1 SGHRS, CDR2 YFSETQ. Between the trimmed V and J ends, which lost 5 bases and 6 bases, there was a span of 17 bases. The CDR3 contains 14 residues. DNA for the CDR3: TGCGCCAGCAGAACGGGACAAATAGCCTCTGAAGCTTTCTTT. Translating gives CASRTGQIASEAFF.

The chain carries TRBV28 and TRBJ1-6, with 9 bases lining up with TRBD1. The CDR3 length is 14 residues. Losses at the gene ends were 5 bases for V and 8 bases for J; bases not matched to a gene: 4. In germline, CDR1 is MDHEN, CDR2 SYDVKM. The DNA for the CDR3 is TGTGCCAGCAGTGTTGGGACAGGGTATTCACCCCTCCACTTT. Protein product: CASSVGTGYSPLHF.

This chain joins TRBV9 and TRBJ1-1, with D tentatively TRBD1 (6 bases). There are 14 residues in the CDR3. Germline-derived CDR1 and CDR2 are SGDLS and YYNGEE. The V and J ends lost 4 bases and 1 base respectively, with 11 bases between them. The CDR3 bases are TGTGCCAGCAGCCCCTCGGGACAGAACACTGAAGCTTTCTTT. This translates into CASSPSGQNTEAFF.

This chain uses TRBV27 with TRBJ1-1; 7 bases align to TRBD1. In germline, CDR1 is MNHEY, CDR2 SMNVEV (reference sequence). Losses at the gene ends were 5 bases for V and 4 bases for J; bases not matched to a gene: 1. The length of the CDR3 is 12 residues. The DNA of the CDR3 is TGTGCCAGCAGTACAGGGGCCACTGAAGCTTTCTTT. It encodes CASSTGATEAFF.

The J gene is TRBJ2-5, the V gene TRBV7-6; 7 bases agree with TRBD2. The CDR3 consists of 14 residues. Germline lookup yields CDR1 SGHVS and CDR2 FNYEAQ. With V trimmed by 1 base and J by 2 bases, 1 base remained unmatched. This CDR3 is CASSLEAGQETQYF. CDR3 bases: TGTGCCAGCAGCTTAGAAGCGGGGCAAGAGACCCAGTACTTC.

The genes are TRBV18 and TRBJ1-5; D ambiguous. Germline V gene data show CDR1 as KGHSH and CDR2 as LQKENI. The CDR3 spans 14 residues. Trimming removed 1 base from V and 4 bases from J, with 8 bases in between. The CDR3 loop is CASSPLNSNQPQHF. CDR3 bases: TGTGCCAGCTCACCACTAAACAGTAATCAGCCCCAGCATTTT.

J is TRBJ1-2 and V is TRBV5-4, with TRBD1 identical over 9 bases. The CDR3 is made up of 15 amino acids. Germline-derived CDR1 and CDR2 are SGHNT and YYREEE (reference sequence). V trimming: 5 bases; J trimming: 1 base; junction bases outside the gene matches: 6. The CDR3 sequence: CASRGDRGFNYGYTF. The CDR3 bases are TGTGCCAGCAGGGGCGACAGGGGGTTTAACTATGGCTACACCTTC.

The chain combines TRBV11-2 with TRBJ2-1, with D perhaps TRBD2 (6 bases). The CDR3 loop spans 16 amino acids. The germline gives CDR1 SGHAT, CDR2 FQNNGV. Deletions cut 5 bases from V and 4 bases from J, with 18 bases between. Here the CDR3 DNA reads TGTGCCAGCAGCCCACAGGTACCGGGGGTATACAATGAGCAGTTCTTC. Amino acids: CASSPQVPGVYNEQFF.